The sequence of this T cell receptor (beta chain) was determined in a study of cytomegalovirus exposure and HLA in healthy donors. Study-wide findings and caveats: An assumption of roughly uniform sequencing depth across donors underlay the presence/absence analyses. The investigators catalogued 150 to 200 TCR beta chains as cytomegalovirus-associated. While the bulk of TCR sequences proved rare, some public TCRs turned up in many donors. In a later analysis, productive TCRs from donors in an Asian-associated ancestry cluster reportedly carried fewer N-insertions than the cohort mean.

Of note for this clone: Its matching antigen is unknown.

The primer mix had 60 Vbeta and 13 Jbeta primers. Assay used: immunoSEQ multiplex PCR; TCRdb lists only in-frame clones, some missing. The table for this sample gives around 100,000 clones. This clonotype was obtained from a man aged 40-50 years in good health and CMV-seronegative. Sequenced material: PBMCs.

CDR3 in amino acids: CSVAQSPSSYEQYF. The CDR3 nucleotides read TGCAGCGTTGCACAGAGCCCCAGCTCCTACGAGCAGTACTTC. The chain has TRBV29-1 and TRBJ2-7; D ambiguous. Trimming shortened V by 4 bases and J by 0 bases, and 13 bases separated the two germline ends. CDR1 is SQVTM, CDR2 ANQGSEA, per germline. The CDR3 loop spans 14 amino acids.